This T cell receptor (beta chain) was recovered during a study of CD8 T cells in ankylosing spondylitis. General observations from the study: Several highly homologous variants made up a TCR beta motif, and this motif appeared characteristic of ankylosing spondylitis blood.

Each CDR3 protein gets one entry after TCRdb re-called the 5' RACE reads with MiXCR. Of some 200,000 distinct CDR3 sequences in the sample, 10% to 15% were seen once. Trimming cost V 4 bases and J 5 bases; bases outside gene matches: 15. The CDR3 has 17 residues. CDR1 and CDR2 (germline): MNHEY, SVGAGI. Details on this clonotype: Its specificity is unknown.

Sequenced sample: blood, either unsorted or a sorted T cell fraction (not recorded which). The clonotype was recovered from a male donor with ankylosing spondylitis or in good health (not recorded which). The chain recombines TRBV6-5 with TRBJ2-5; 8 bases fit TRBD2. The CDR3 DNA reads TGTGCCAGCAGTTCGGGACTAGAGGGACCTTTTGCGGAGACCCAGTACTTC. This translates into CASSSGLEGPFAETQYF.